The rows below give T cell receptor beta chains drawn from one sample of a study of T cell responses to AZD1222 COVID-19 vaccine. Some clones are missing from TCRdb's copy, which holds only in-frame ones; the method was immunoSEQ multiplex PCR. Among 95,000 to 110,000 clones listed, 80% to 90% were seen once. Material: peripheral blood, obtained on day 0 of AZD1222 vaccination. The receptors derive from an adult in good health. The CDR3 runs from the conserved cysteine through the conserved F or W. D genes are given only for firm matches. A clone size is listed for some rows: how often the clone was seen (once, few, many), or a class if it is expanded.

J gene: TRBJ2-7; CDR3 length: 13; V gene: TRBV12-3/TRBV12-4; D gene: TRBD2; clone size: NA; CDR3 protein: CASRTSGTYEQYF; CDR3 DNA: TGTGCCAGCAGGACTAGCGGGACCTACGAGCAGTACTTC
J gene: TRBJ1-5; CDR3 length: 18; V gene: TRBV19; D gene: TRBD1; clone size: NA; CDR3 protein: CASIPTNRGRRGDQPQHF; CDR3 DNA: TGTGCCAGTATCCCAACTAACAGGGGACGGAGGGGAGATCAGCCCCAGCATTTT
J gene: TRBJ2-3; CDR3 length: 17; V gene: TRBV4-3; D gene: NA; clone size: few; CDR3 protein: CASSQASSPKSTDTQYF; CDR3 DNA: TGCGCCAGCAGCCAAGCTAGTAGCCCCAAGAGCACAGATACGCAGTATTTT
J gene: TRBJ2-2; CDR3 length: 16; V gene: TRBV27; D gene: TRBD2; clone size: once; CDR3 protein: CASSLRLAGEGGELFF; CDR3 DNA: TGTGCCAGCAGTTTGAGGCTAGCGGGAGAGGGCGGGGAGCTGTTTTTT
J gene: TRBJ2-1; CDR3 length: 17; V gene: TRBV27; D gene: TRBD2; clone size: NA; CDR3 protein: CASTNRGAGGPYNEQFF; CDR3 DNA: TGTGCCAGCACCAACCGGGGAGCGGGAGGCCCCTACAATGAGCAGTTCTTC
J gene: TRBJ1-4; CDR3 length: 14; V gene: TRBV27; D gene: NA; clone size: NA; CDR3 protein: CASSKRDGNEKLFF; CDR3 DNA: TGTGCCAGCAGCAAAAGGGACGGTAATGAAAAACTGTTTTTT
J gene: TRBJ2-7; CDR3 length: 12; V gene: TRBV7-3; D gene: NA; clone size: NA; CDR3 protein: CASSSGRGEQYF; CDR3 DNA: TGTGCCAGCAGCTCTGGGCGGGGCGAGCAGTACTTC
J gene: TRBJ1-2; CDR3 length: 11; V gene: TRBV24-1; D gene: NA; clone size: NA; CDR3 protein: CATSRGNGYTF; CDR3 DNA: TGTGCCACCAGTAGGGGAAATGGCTACACCTTC
J gene: TRBJ2-6; CDR3 length: 18; V gene: TRBV7-3; D gene: TRBD2; clone size: once; CDR3 protein: CASSPHGGFPSGANVLTF; CDR3 DNA: TGTGCCAGCAGCCCACACGGGGGGTTCCCATCTGGGGCCAACGTCCTGACTTTC
J gene: TRBJ2-1; CDR3 length: 17; V gene: TRBV28; D gene: TRBD2; clone size: NA; CDR3 protein: CASTSAGEQLSYNEQFF; CDR3 DNA: TGTGCCAGCACCTCGGCGGGGGAGCAACTTTCCTACAATGAGCAGTTCTTC
J gene: TRBJ1-1; CDR3 length: 14; V gene: TRBV29-1; D gene: NA; clone size: NA; CDR3 protein: CSVNWGGQNTEAFF; CDR3 DNA: TGCAGCGTGAATTGGGGAGGGCAGAACACTGAAGCTTTCTTT
J gene: TRBJ2-1; CDR3 length: 14; V gene: TRBV5-1; D gene: TRBD1; clone size: NA; CDR3 protein: CATSTGGPYNEQFF; CDR3 DNA: TGCGCCACCTCTACAGGGGGCCCTTACAATGAGCAGTTCTTC
J gene: TRBJ1-1; CDR3 length: 16; V gene: TRBV5-5; D gene: NA; clone size: NA; CDR3 protein: CASSLGGARLNTEAFF; CDR3 DNA: TGTGCCAGCAGCTTGGGAGGGGCCCGCCTGAACACTGAAGCTTTCTTT
J gene: TRBJ1-6; CDR3 length: 15; V gene: TRBV6-5; D gene: NA; clone size: NA; CDR3 protein: CASSYHQTSNSPLHF; CDR3 DNA: TGTGCCAGCAGTTACCACCAGACTTCTAATTCACCCCTCCACTTT
J gene: TRBJ2-3; CDR3 length: 14; V gene: TRBV6-5; D gene: TRBD2; clone size: NA; CDR3 protein: CASSYLAGSDTQYF; CDR3 DNA: TGTGCCAGCAGTTACTTAGCGGGCTCAGATACGCAGTATTTT
J gene: TRBJ1-3; CDR3 length: 13; V gene: TRBV19; D gene: NA; clone size: NA; CDR3 protein: CASTSGPRNTIYF; CDR3 DNA: TGTGCCAGTACTTCAGGCCCCAGAAACACCATATATTTT
J gene: TRBJ2-1; CDR3 length: 11; V gene: TRBV2; D gene: NA; clone size: NA; CDR3 protein: CASSVYNEQFF; CDR3 DNA: TGTGCCAGCAGTGTTTACAATGAGCAGTTCTTC
J gene: TRBJ1-2; CDR3 length: 14; V gene: TRBV5-8; D gene: NA; clone size: NA; CDR3 protein: CASKNSGGIYGYTF; CDR3 DNA: TGTGCCAGCAAGAATTCTGGCGGAATCTATGGCTACACCTTC
J gene: TRBJ2-3; CDR3 length: 14; V gene: TRBV7-3; D gene: TRBD1; clone size: NA; CDR3 protein: CASSFGTGGDTQYF; CDR3 DNA: TGTGCCAGCAGCTTTGGGACAGGGGGAGATACGCAGTATTTT
J gene: TRBJ2-7; CDR3 length: 13; V gene: TRBV11-3; D gene: TRBD1; clone size: NA; CDR3 protein: CASSYRGSYEQYF; CDR3 DNA: TGTGCCAGCAGCTACAGGGGGTCCTACGAGCAGTACTTC
J gene: TRBJ2-3; CDR3 length: 16; V gene: TRBV6-2/TRBV6-3; D gene: NA; clone size: NA; CDR3 protein: CASSYGTSGGTDTQYF; CDR3 DNA: TGTGCCAGCAGTTACGGAACTAGTGGGGGCACAGATACGCAGTATTTT
J gene: TRBJ2-7; CDR3 length: 13; V gene: TRBV6-5; D gene: TRBD2; clone size: NA; CDR3 protein: CASRAGGDYEQYF; CDR3 DNA: TGTGCCAGCAGAGCGGGAGGGGACTACGAGCAGTACTTC
J gene: TRBJ1-3; CDR3 length: 15; V gene: TRBV6-5; D gene: TRBD1; clone size: NA; CDR3 protein: CASSAWSTGINTIYF; CDR3 DNA: TGTGCCAGCAGCGCCTGGTCGACAGGGATAAACACCATATATTTT
J gene: TRBJ2-1; CDR3 length: 15; V gene: TRBV5-5; D gene: TRBD1; clone size: NA; CDR3 protein: CASRQTGSAYNEQFF; CDR3 DNA: TGTGCCAGCAGACAGACAGGGTCAGCCTACAATGAGCAGTTCTTC
J gene: TRBJ2-5; CDR3 length: 19; V gene: TRBV7-2; D gene: TRBD1; clone size: NA; CDR3 protein: CASSLVVGTGDVRRETQYF; CDR3 DNA: TGTGCCAGCAGCTTAGTGGTTGGGACAGGGGATGTGAGGCGAGAGACCCAGTACTTC
J gene: TRBJ2-2; CDR3 length: 18; V gene: TRBV28; D gene: TRBD2; clone size: once; CDR3 protein: CASSLFGREGLYTGELFF; CDR3 DNA: TGTGCCAGCAGTTTATTTGGGCGGGAGGGCCTATACACCGGGGAGCTGTTTTTT
J gene: TRBJ2-2; CDR3 length: 15; V gene: TRBV7-3; D gene: NA; clone size: NA; CDR3 protein: CASSFYGANTGELFF; CDR3 DNA: TGTGCCAGCAGCTTCTATGGGGCGAACACCGGGGAGCTGTTTTTT
J gene: TRBJ2-1; CDR3 length: 16; V gene: TRBV14; D gene: NA; clone size: NA; CDR3 protein: CASSQDPREELNEQFF; CDR3 DNA: TGTGCCAGCAGCCAAGATCCGCGGGAAGAACTCAATGAGCAGTTCTTC
J gene: TRBJ2-5; CDR3 length: 15; V gene: TRBV6-2/TRBV6-3; D gene: TRBD1; clone size: NA; CDR3 protein: CASSSGQGRGETQYF; CDR3 DNA: TGTGCCAGCAGTTCCGGACAGGGCAGGGGTGAGACCCAGTACTTC
J gene: TRBJ1-6; CDR3 length: 14; V gene: TRBV21-1; D gene: NA; clone size: NA; CDR3 protein: CASSKLGGDSPLHF; CDR3 DNA: TGTGCCAGCAGCAAATTGGGCGGGGACTCACCCCTCCACTTT
J gene: TRBJ1-3; CDR3 length: 14; V gene: TRBV5-1; D gene: NA; clone size: NA; CDR3 protein: CASSEGTTGNTIYF; CDR3 DNA: TGCGCCAGCAGCGAGGGGACAACTGGAAACACCATATATTTT
J gene: TRBJ2-5; CDR3 length: 13; V gene: TRBV19; D gene: NA; clone size: NA; CDR3 protein: CASSSHPGETQYF; CDR3 DNA: TGTGCCAGTAGTAGCCACCCAGGGGAGACCCAGTACTTC
J gene: TRBJ1-6; CDR3 length: 16; V gene: TRBV21-1; D gene: NA; clone size: NA; CDR3 protein: CASSKVGGPENSPLHF; CDR3 DNA: TGTGCCAGCAGCAAAGTGGGAGGCCCAGAGAATTCACCCCTCCACTTT
J gene: TRBJ2-1; CDR3 length: 15; V gene: TRBV7-2; D gene: NA; clone size: NA; CDR3 protein: CASSSGLGQGGEQFF; CDR3 DNA: TGTGCCAGCAGCTCCGGACTCGGTCAGGGGGGTGAGCAGTTCTTC
J gene: TRBJ1-1; CDR3 length: 15; V gene: TRBV6-2/TRBV6-3; D gene: NA; clone size: NA; CDR3 protein: CASSSRAGANTEAFF; CDR3 DNA: TGTGCCAGCAGTTCCCGAGCGGGGGCGAACACTGAAGCTTTCTTT
J gene: TRBJ2-5; CDR3 length: 16; V gene: TRBV29-1; D gene: TRBD2; clone size: NA; CDR3 protein: CSVEDFSGRRSETQYF; CDR3 DNA: TGCAGCGTTGAAGATTTTAGCGGGAGGCGGTCGGAGACCCAGTACTTC
J gene: TRBJ2-7; CDR3 length: 12; V gene: TRBV9; D gene: NA; clone size: once; CDR3 protein: CASSTQGQGLYF; CDR3 DNA: TGTGCCAGCAGCACCCAGGGGCAGGGATTGTATTTC